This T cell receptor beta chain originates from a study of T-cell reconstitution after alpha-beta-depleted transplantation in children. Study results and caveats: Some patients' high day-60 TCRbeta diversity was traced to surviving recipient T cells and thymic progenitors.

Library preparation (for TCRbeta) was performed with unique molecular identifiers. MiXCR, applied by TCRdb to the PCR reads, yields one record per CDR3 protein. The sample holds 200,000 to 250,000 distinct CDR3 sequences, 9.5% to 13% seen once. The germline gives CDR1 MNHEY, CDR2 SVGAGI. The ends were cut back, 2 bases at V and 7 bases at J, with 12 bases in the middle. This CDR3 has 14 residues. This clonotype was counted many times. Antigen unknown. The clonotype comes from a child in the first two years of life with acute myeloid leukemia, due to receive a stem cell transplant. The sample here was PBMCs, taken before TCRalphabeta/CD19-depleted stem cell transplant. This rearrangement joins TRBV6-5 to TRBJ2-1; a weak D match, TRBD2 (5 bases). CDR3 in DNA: TGTGCCAGCAGTTACCCCTCCCGGGGAAATGAGCAGTTCTTC. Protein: CASSYPSRGNEQFF.